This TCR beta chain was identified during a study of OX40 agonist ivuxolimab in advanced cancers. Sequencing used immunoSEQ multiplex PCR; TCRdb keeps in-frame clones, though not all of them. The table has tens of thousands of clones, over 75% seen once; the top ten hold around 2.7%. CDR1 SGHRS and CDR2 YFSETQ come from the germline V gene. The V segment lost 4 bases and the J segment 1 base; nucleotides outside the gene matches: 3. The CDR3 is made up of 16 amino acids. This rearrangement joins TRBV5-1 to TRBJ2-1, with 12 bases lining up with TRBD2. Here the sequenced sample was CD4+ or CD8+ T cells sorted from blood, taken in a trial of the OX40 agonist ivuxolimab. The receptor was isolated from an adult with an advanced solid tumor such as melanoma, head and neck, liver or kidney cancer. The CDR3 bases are TGCGCCAGCAGCCTGACTAGCGGGAGTTCCTACAATGAGCAGTTCTTC. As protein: CASSLTSGSSYNEQFF.